This TCR beta chain originates from a study of T cells expressing NK-cell markers. The wider study: From sorted CD3+CD56+NKG2C+, CD3+CD56+NKG2C- and CD3+CD56-NKG2C+ T cells came the TCR beta repertoires. With respect to HCMV, seven of the eight sequenced donors were seropositive, and one was seronegative. Study-level findings and limits: NKG2C+ dominant clonotypes from roughly 6 donors made up about 1.0-7.5% of CD8+ T cells.

Beta-chain TCR cDNA was generated via 5'RACE template switching with UMIs. One entry per CDR3 protein, without DNA, is what TCRdb gives after re-calling the 5' RACE reads. The ten most abundant clones cover approximately 4% of a sample with hundreds of thousands of distinct CDR3 sequences. For this clonotype: Its antigen is currently unknown.

CDR3 length: 15 amino acids. The germline CDR1 and CDR2 sequences are SGHVS and FQNEAQ. The TCR originated in a man aged 18 to 29 in good health. The rearrangement joins TRBV7-8 to TRBJ1-2; TCRdb outputs TRBD1, but without DNA this stays unchecked. Sequenced: blood T cells: a sorted CD56 or NKG2C T cell subset, CD4+ or CD8+ T cells, or bulk PBMC T cells (not recorded which). The CDR3 region is CASSLALGGRNGYTF.